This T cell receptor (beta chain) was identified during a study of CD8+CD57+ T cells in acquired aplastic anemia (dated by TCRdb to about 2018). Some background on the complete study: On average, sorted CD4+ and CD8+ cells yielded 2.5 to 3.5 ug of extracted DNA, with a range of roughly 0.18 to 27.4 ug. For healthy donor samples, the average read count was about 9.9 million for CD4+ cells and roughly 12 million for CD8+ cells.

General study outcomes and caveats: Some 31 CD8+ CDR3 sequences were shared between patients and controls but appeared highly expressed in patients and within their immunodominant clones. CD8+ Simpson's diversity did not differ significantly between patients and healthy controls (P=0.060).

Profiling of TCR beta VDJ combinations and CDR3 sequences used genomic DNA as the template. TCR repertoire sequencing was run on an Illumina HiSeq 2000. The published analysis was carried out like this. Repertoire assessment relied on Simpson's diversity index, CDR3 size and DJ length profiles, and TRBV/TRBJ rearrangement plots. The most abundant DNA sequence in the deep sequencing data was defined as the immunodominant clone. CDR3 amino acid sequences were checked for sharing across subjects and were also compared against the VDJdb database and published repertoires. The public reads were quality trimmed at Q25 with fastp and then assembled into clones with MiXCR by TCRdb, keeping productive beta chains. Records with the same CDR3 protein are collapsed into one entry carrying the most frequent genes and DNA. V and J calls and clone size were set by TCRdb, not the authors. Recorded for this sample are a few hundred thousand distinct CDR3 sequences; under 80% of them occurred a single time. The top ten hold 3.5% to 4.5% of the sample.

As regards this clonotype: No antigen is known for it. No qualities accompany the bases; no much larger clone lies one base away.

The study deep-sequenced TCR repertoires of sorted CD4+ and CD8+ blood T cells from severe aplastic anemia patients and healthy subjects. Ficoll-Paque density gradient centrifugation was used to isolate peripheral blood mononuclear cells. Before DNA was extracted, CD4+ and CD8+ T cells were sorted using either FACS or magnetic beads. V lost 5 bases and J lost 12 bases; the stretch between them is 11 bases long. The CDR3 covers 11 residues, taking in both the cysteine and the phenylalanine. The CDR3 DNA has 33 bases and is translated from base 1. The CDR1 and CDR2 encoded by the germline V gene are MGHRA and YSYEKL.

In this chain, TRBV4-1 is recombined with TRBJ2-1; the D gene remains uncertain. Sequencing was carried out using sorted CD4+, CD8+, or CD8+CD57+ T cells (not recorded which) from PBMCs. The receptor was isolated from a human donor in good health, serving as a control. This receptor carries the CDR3 CASSVTGGQFF. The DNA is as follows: TGCGCCAGCAGCGTAACTGGCGGGCAGTTCTTC.